The subject of this entry is one T cell receptor (beta chain). The target antigen is unknown. The sample is drawn from a study of cytomegalovirus exposure and HLA in healthy donors. Turning to the study itself: Unique TCRs from HLA-typed donors, roughly 89 million of them, were held in an early data release. Whole-study findings and limits: Solely CMV serostatus was available to characterize immune exposure. The study put some 150 TCR beta chains on its list as cytomegalovirus-associated. It was assumed in the presence/absence analyses that sequencing depth was roughly uniform across donors.

Primers for the PCR totalled 60 Vbeta and 13 Jbeta. The assay was immunoSEQ multiplex PCR, and TCRdb's table has in-frame clones only and misses some. The data contain around 200,000 clones, around 80% of them seen just once; the ten biggest clones take up roughly 3.5%. The CDR3 loop spans 16 amino acids. Germline CDR1 is KGHSH and CDR2 is LQKENI. V gave up 6 bases and J gave up 0 bases, with 15 bases separating them. This chain connects TRBV18 to TRBJ1-3, with D possibly TRBD1 on 5 matching bases. The material sequenced was PBMCs. The TCR originated in a woman aged 55-69 years in good health and CMV-seropositive. CDR3 region: CASSSQGHSSGNTIYF. The DNA of the CDR3 is TGTGCCAGCTCTTCGCAGGGCCACTCCTCTGGAAACACCATATATTTT.